This T cell receptor (beta chain) was identified in a study of T-cell reconstitution after alpha-beta-depleted transplantation in children. Unique molecular identifiers were incorporated when the TCRbeta library was constructed. TCRdb itself ran the PCR reads through MiXCR, one entry per CDR3 protein. Of approximately 390,000 distinct CDR3 sequences listed, about 11% were seen once; the top ten hold 5% to 6.5%. The sample consisted of PBMCs from the stem cell graft donor, taken from the stem cell graft. This TCR was sampled from a human donor who donated a stem cell graft to a child with acute myeloid leukemia.

The CDR3 DNA is TGTGCCAGCAGCCAAGGGGGTAATGAAAAACTGTTTTTT. Amino acids: CASSQGGNEKLFF. The genes are TRBV4-2 and TRBJ1-4, with D uncertain. Trimming removed 1 base from V and 4 bases from J, with 4 bases in between. This CDR3 comprises 13 residues. CDR1 and CDR2 (germline): LGHNA, YNFKEQ.